Below, 25 T cell receptor beta chains from the same sample are listed, as sequenced in a study of T-cell reconstitution after alpha-beta-depleted transplantation in children. The authors prepared the TCRbeta library with unique molecular identifiers. TCRdb reprocessed the PCR reads via MiXCR and lists one record per CDR3 protein. The top ten hold 4.5% to 6% of the sample, which has 490,000 or so distinct CDR3 sequences, roughly an eighth seen once. Sequenced material: PBMCs from the stem cell graft donor, taken from the stem cell graft. These receptors all come from a human donor who donated a stem cell graft to a child with combined immunodeficiency.

This clonotype has more than one count but fewer than ten. V is TRBV5-6 and J is TRBJ2-7; 7 nucleotides line up with TRBD1. CDR3 size: 16 residues. The J segment lost 0 bases and the V segment lost 1 base, leaving 7 bases of the junction unmatched. CDR1 SGHDT and CDR2 YYEEEE come from the germline V gene. The CDR3 is CASSLMRAGGSYEQYF. In DNA, the CDR3 is TGTGCCAGCAGCTTGATGAGGGCAGGGGGCTCCTACGAGCAGTACTTC.

The chain couples TRBV13 to TRBJ1-5; 8 nucleotides match TRBD1. V shed 3 bases and J 4 bases; nucleotides not matched to a gene: 2. The CDR3 has 14 amino acids. The germline V gene encodes CDR1 PRHDT and CDR2 FYEKMQ (reference sequence). This CDR3 reads CASSFRGPNQPQHF. The CDR3 DNA is TGTGCCAGCAGCTTCAGGGGGCCAAATCAGCCCCAGCATTTT. The full variable domain, completed using reference TRBV13 and TRBJ1-5, is AAGVIQSPRHLIKEKRETATLKCYPIPRHDTVYWYQQGPGQDPQFLISFYEKMQSDKGSIPDRFSAQQFSDYHSELNMSSLELGDSALYFCASSFRGPNQPQHFGDGTRLSIL.

This clonotype was seen many times. In nucleotides, the CDR3 is TGTGCCAGCAGCGAGCGGGGGTCATACAATGAGCAGTTCTTC. Translating gives CASSERGSYNEQFF. The chain uses TRBV28 and TRBJ2-1, with 8 positions matching TRBD2. V was clipped by 6 bases and J by 4 bases; unmatched bases: 5. The germline V gene encodes CDR1 MDHEN and CDR2 SYDVKM. The CDR3 spans 14 residues.

This clonotype was observed many times. This chain uses TRBV9 with TRBJ1-1; D is unclear. Deletions cut 0 bases from V and 1 base from J, with 7 bases between. CDR3 length: 14 amino acids. The germline V gene has CDR1 SGDLS and CDR2 YYNGEE. CDR3 sequence reads: CASSVDPRNTEAFF. In DNA, the CDR3 is TGTGCCAGCAGCGTAGATCCAAGGAACACTGAAGCTTTCTTT.

V gene TRBV2 combines with J gene TRBJ1-5; D possibly corresponds to TRBD1 (6 bases). Germline V CDR1 and CDR2: SNHLY, FYNNEI. With 0 bases removed from V and 9 bases from J, the gap between germline ends came to 15 bases. The CDR3 has 15 residues. The CDR3 here is CASSEATGGGGPQHF. In DNA, the CDR3 is TGTGCCAGCAGTGAAGCCACGGGGGGCGGGGGGCCCCAGCATTTT.

This clonotype was seen at least ten times. V and J are TRBV12-3 or TRBV12-4 and TRBJ2-1; TRBD2 is a possible D gene (5 bases). The length of the CDR3 is 15 residues. Trimming left V 4 bases short and J 2 bases short, with 12 bases between. The CDR3 region is CASSSERSPYNEQFF. CDR3 DNA sequence: TGTGCCAGCAGTTCGGAGCGGTCTCCCTACAATGAGCAGTTCTTC.

At least ten counts were recorded for this clonotype. Germline and junction disagree at one end, which may indicate a read error. The CDR3 sequence: CASSSSFRVF. DNA of the CDR3: TGTGCCAGCAGCTCTTCTTTCAGGGTATTC. The rearrangement uses TRBV12-3 or TRBV12-4 and TRBJ2-7; the D gene is possibly TRBD1 (5 bases). The CDR3 covers 10 residues.

Only a few counts were recorded for this clonotype. The chain combines TRBV15 with TRBJ2-7, with 7 bases that match TRBD2. The CDR3 covers 15 residues. With V trimmed by 0 bases and J by 4 bases, 6 bases remained unmatched. Germline-derived CDR1 and CDR2 are LNHNV and YYDKDF (reference sequence). CDR3 in DNA: TGTGCCACCAGCAGAGAGCGGGAGATAGGTTACGAGCAGTACTTC. Translation gives CATSREREIGYEQYF.

The rearrangement links TRBV7-9 to TRBJ2-5, with 7 bases identical to TRBD1. CDR1 is SEHNR, CDR2 FQNEAQ, per germline (reference sequence). V trimming: 5 bases; J trimming: 5 bases; junction bases outside the gene matches: 8. The CDR3 totals 14 residues. For the CDR3, the DNA is TGTGCCAGCAGCACTCAGATGACAGGGGAGACCCAGTACTTC. Its protein is CASSTQMTGETQYF.

J is TRBJ2-3 and V is TRBV7-6, with D unresolved. Trimming shortened V by 0 bases and J by 0 bases, and 10 bases separated the two germline ends. The length of the CDR3 is 16 residues. Germline assignment: CDR1 SGHVS and CDR2 FNYEAQ. CDR3 sequence (DNA): TGTGCCAGCAGCTTAGCGGCAGCCATTAGCACAGATACGCAGTATTTT. Protein sequence: CASSLAAAISTDTQYF. Looking up the rest from reference TRBV7-6 and TRBJ2-3 gives the full variable domain: GAGVSQSPRYKVTKRGQDVALRCDPISGHVSLYWYRQALGQGPEFLTYFNYEAQQDKSGLPNDRFSAERPEGSISTLTIQRTEQRDSAMYRCASSLAAAISTDTQYFGPGTRLTVL.

This clonotype has a count of ten or more. The V and J genes are TRBV2 and TRBJ2-3, with TRBD2 matching over 8 bases. Per germline, CDR1 SNHLY and CDR2 FYNNEI. The CDR3 loop spans 16 amino acids. Germline trimming cut 4 bases from V and 6 bases from J; bases unmatched to any gene: 12. In DNA, the CDR3 is TGTGCCAGCAGTGTGGAAGCGGGGGTCGTAGGGGATACGCAGTATTTT. This codes for CASSVEAGVVGDTQYF.

This clonotype occurred a few times. This chain uses TRBV5-6 with TRBJ2-1, with no clear D. V lost 2 bases to trimming and J lost 5 bases, with 11 bases between them. This CDR3 has 14 amino acids. CDR1 and CDR2 (germline): SGHDT, YYEEEE. The CDR3 sequence: CASSFYVDHNEQFF. The CDR3 bases are TGTGCCAGCAGCTTTTATGTCGATCACAATGAGCAGTTCTTC.

The V call is TRBV20-1, the J call TRBJ2-1; unclear D gene. Trimming stripped 6 bases from V and 8 bases from J, with 14 bases between. CDR1 and CDR2 (germline): DFQATT, SNEGSKA (reference sequence). The CDR3 runs to 12 residues. The CDR3 DNA follows: TGCAGTGCCAACAACAGAGGTTATGAGCAGTTCTTC. Translated, it gives CSANNRGYEQFF.

This chain links TRBV29-1 with TRBJ2-7; D is unresolved. The V and J ends lost 2 bases and 3 bases respectively, with 8 bases between them. This CDR3 is built from 12 residues. Germline assignment: CDR1 SQVTM and CDR2 ANQGSEA. The CDR3 DNA follows: TGCAGCGTTGAAATTGGAAACTACGAGCAGTACTTC. It is translated as CSVEIGNYEQYF.

The rearrangement joins TRBV12-3 or TRBV12-4 to TRBJ1-5, with 9 bases lining up with TRBD1. With 3 bases clipped from V and 7 bases from J, the junction kept 7 bases outside the gene matches. CDR3 length: 15 residues. Here the CDR3 DNA reads TGTGCCAGCAGTTTGGGGACAGGGTATGAACAGCCCCAGCATTTT. Protein sequence: CASSLGTGYEQPQHF.

In this sample, this clonotype turned up many times. The rearrangement links TRBV6-5 to TRBJ2-4; 11 nucleotides agree with TRBD1. Germline assignment: CDR1 MNHEY and CDR2 SVGAGI. This CDR3 has 14 residues. Trimming at V came to 2 bases and at J to 9 bases, leaving 3 bases not matched to a gene. The CDR3 loop reads CASSYGQGAGIQYF. The CDR3 region has the DNA TGTGCCAGCAGTTACGGACAGGGGGCCGGCATTCAGTACTTC.

The chain combines TRBV7-2 with TRBJ2-7; D gene unclear. The CDR3 has 13 amino acids. With 1 base removed from V and 2 bases from J, the gap between germline ends came to 6 bases. CDR1 and CDR2 from the germline V gene are SGHTA and FQGNSA. CDR3 in amino acids: CASSLVVPYEQYF. CDR3 nucleotides: TGTGCCAGCAGCTTAGTAGTCCCCTACGAGCAGTACTTC.

This clonotype appeared many times. This chain links TRBV6-2 or TRBV6-3 with TRBJ2-1; D not resolved. This CDR3 is built from 11 residues. V was clipped by 6 bases and J by 7 bases, with 7 bases between them. Germline assignment: CDR1 MNHEY and CDR2 SVGEGT. CDR3 in amino acids: CASSYRNEQFF. Written as DNA, the CDR3 is TGTGCCAGCAGCTATAGGAATGAGCAGTTCTTC.

Ten or more counts support this clonotype. The chain is built from TRBV28 and TRBJ1-3; D ambiguous. V lost 6 bases to trimming and J lost 2 bases, with 14 bases between them. Germline CDR1 MDHEN, CDR2 SYDVKM. The CDR3 loop spans 15 amino acids. The CDR3, as DNA: TGTGCCAGCAGCACCGATTGGCAGGCTGGAAACACCATATATTTT. This codes for CASSTDWQAGNTIYF.

This clonotype was seen many times. This chain links TRBV5-6 with TRBJ2-7; D uncertain. Germline CDR1 is SGHDT and CDR2 is YYEEEE. V was trimmed by 4 bases and J by 5 bases, leaving 10 bases between them. The CDR3 spans 12 residues. CDR3 sequence (DNA): TGTGCCAGCAGCCCTTTAGGAAACGAGCAGTACTTC. Translation: CASSPLGNEQYF.

This clonotype was found a few times. The chain has TRBV29-1 and TRBJ2-4, with unresolved D. Germline-derived CDR1 and CDR2 are SQVTM and ANQGSEA. The length of the CDR3 is 16 residues. The ends were cut back, 0 bases at V and 1 base at J, with 13 bases in the middle. The CDR3, as DNA: TGCAGCGTTGAAGATCGTGCCAGGACCGCCAAAAACATTCAGTACTTC. Translated, it gives CSVEDRARTAKNIQYF.

The chain uses TRBV5-6 and TRBJ1-5; D is uncertain. Germline-derived CDR1 and CDR2 are SGHDT and YYEEEE. The CDR3 runs 14 residues. Between the trimmed V and J ends, which lost 2 bases and 7 bases, there was a span of 13 bases. The CDR3 DNA reads TGTGCCAGCAGCTTCTCCCCGGGGAGCCAGCCCCAGCATTTT. As protein: CASSFSPGSQPQHF.

This clonotype was seen only a few times. This sequence joins TRBV27 and TRBJ2-7; 13 bases align to TRBD2. The CDR3 extends over 18 amino acids. The germline V gene has CDR1 MNHEY and CDR2 SMNVEV (reference sequence). The trim removed 5 bases at V and 2 bases at J, leaving 12 bases unmatched. The CDR3 sequence: CASSPTTALAGGTYEQYF. CDR3 nucleotides: TGTGCCAGCAGTCCAACCACCGCACTAGCGGGGGGGACCTACGAGCAGTACTTC.

The chain couples TRBV12-3 or TRBV12-4 to TRBJ2-1; 14 nucleotides line up with TRBD2. After removal of 7 bases from V and 5 bases from J, the junction contained 10 bases not matched to a gene. CDR3 length: 17 residues. The CDR3 is CASITRGLAGENNEQFF. DNA for the CDR3: TGTGCCAGCATTACCCGGGGACTAGCGGGAGAGAACAATGAGCAGTTCTTC.

This rearrangement joins TRBV29-1 to TRBJ1-1, with unresolved D. Germline values: CDR1 SQVTM, CDR2 ANQGSEA. V lost 6 bases, J lost 2 bases, and 16 bases lay in between. The CDR3 contains 14 residues. CDR3 protein: CSVGLGLSNTEAFF. As DNA, the CDR3 is TGCAGCGTAGGACTGGGTTTGTCCAACACTGAAGCTTTCTTT.